This TCR beta chain was obtained from a study of shared clonotypes between healthy human individuals. Sequenced by immunoSEQ multiplex PCR; TCRdb stores in-frame clones only, minus some. The sample has some 1 million clones, approximately 76% seen once. Input material: memory CD4+ T cells sorted from blood. Subset of the sample: CD45RA-negative fraction. This sequence originates from a young man in good health.

DNA for the CDR3: TGTGCCTGGAGTGGAGGGCGCGGGAACACAGATACGCAGTATTTT. Protein sequence: CAWSGGRGNTDTQYF. The V gene is TRBV30, the J gene TRBJ2-3; the D gene is possibly TRBD2 (6 bases). The CDR3 sequence is 15 residues long. Germline V CDR1 and CDR2: GTSNPN, SVGIG (reference sequence). Deletions cut 1 base from V and 2 bases from J, with 13 bases between.